These 5 T cell receptor beta chains share one sample of origin, sequenced in a study of STAT3 mutations in large granular lymphocyte leukemia. Study findings and constraints: Every T-LGLL patient had at least one immunodominant TCRbeta clonotype.

Their recognized antigens are unknown. The repertoire was sequenced with immunoSEQ multiplex PCR; TCRdb's copy has only in-frame clones and lacks some. Of over a thousand clones listed, roughly nine tenths are singletons. The sequenced sample was peripheral blood mononuclear cells. The receptor set was obtained from a woman aged 40 to 50 with T-cell large granular lymphocyte leukemia. Some clones in this sample may be carry-over from other donors' samples.

This clone was picked up one time. The J gene is TRBJ1-5, the V gene TRBV6-5; 9 bases map to TRBD1. This CDR3 contains 14 residues. Germline V gene lookup returns CDR1 MNHEY and CDR2 SVGAGI. Trimming at V came to 2 bases and at J to 6 bases, leaving 2 bases not matched to a gene. The CDR3, as DNA: TGTGCCAGCAGTTACGGGGGACAGGGTCAGCCCCAGCATTTT. As protein: CASSYGGQGQPQHF.

The chain couples TRBV7-9 to TRBJ1-6; 7 bases are a match to TRBD1. This CDR3 region has 15 residues. The germline gives CDR1 SEHNR, CDR2 FQNEAQ (reference sequence). The trim removed 0 bases at V and 8 bases at J, leaving 4 bases unmatched. CDR3 in amino acids: CASSLAQGDYSPLHF. In nucleotides, the CDR3 is TGTGCCAGCAGCTTAGCGCAGGGGGATTATTCACCCCTCCACTTT. The full variable domain, with the rest looked up from reference TRBV7-9 and TRBJ1-6, is DTGVSQNPRHKITKRGQNVTFRCDPISEHNRLYWYRQTLGQGPEFLTYFQNEAQLEKSRLLSDRFSAERPKGSFSTLEIQRTEQGDSAMYLCASSLAQGDYSPLHFGNGTRLTVT.

The chain uses TRBV6-1 and TRBJ2-7, with 10 nucleotides matching TRBD1. The V segment lost 3 bases and the J segment 0 bases; nucleotides outside the gene matches: 2. Germline assignment: CDR1 MNHNS and CDR2 SASEGT. This CDR3 has 15 amino acids. CDR3 loop: CASSEGQGSSYEQYF. As DNA, the CDR3 is TGTGCCAGCAGTGAGGGACAGGGGAGCTCCTACGAGCAGTACTTC.

DNA of the CDR3: TGCGCCAGCAGCTTGTGGTGGCCGGGGGGAGAAGGGGAAAACATTCAGTACTTC. Translated, it gives CASSLWWPGGEGENIQYF. The V gene is TRBV5-1, the J gene TRBJ2-4; 7 positions agree with TRBD2. The V gene's germline CDR1 is SGHRS and CDR2 YFSETQ. The CDR3 is 18 residues long. V gave up 1 base and J gave up 5 bases; unmatched junction bases: 15.

The chain carries TRBV6-5 and TRBJ2-1; D is perhaps TRBD2 (5 bases). V gave up 0 bases and J gave up 0 bases, with 9 bases separating them. The CDR3 is made up of 16 amino acids. Germline values: CDR1 MNHEY, CDR2 SVGAGI. CDR3 in DNA: TGTGCCAGCAGTTACTCAGGGAGCAGCTCCTACAATGAGCAGTTCTTC. Protein sequence: CASSYSGSSSYNEQFF.